The rows below give T cell receptor beta chains drawn from one sample of a study of cytomegalovirus exposure and HLA in healthy donors. Some clones are missing from TCRdb's copy, which holds only in-frame ones; the method was immunoSEQ multiplex PCR. The table includes about 160,000 clones, around 79% detected once. Sample: PBMCs. The receptors stem from a man aged 40-50 years in good health and CMV-seronegative. CDR3s include the opening cysteine and the closing phenylalanine or tryptophan. D genes are given only for firm matches. Clone size, where shown, is once, few, many, or a class for clones that have expanded.

d_call: -
v_call: TRBV6-5
j_call: TRBJ1-2
clone_size: once
cdr3_aa: CASSWGDRELRGYTF
cdr3_nt: TGTGCCAGCAGTTGGGGGGACCGGGAGTTGAGGGGCTACACCTTC

d_call: TRBD1
v_call: TRBV5-4
j_call: TRBJ1-6
clone_size: -
cdr3_aa: CASSLAGTGNSPLHF
cdr3_nt: TGTGCCAGCAGCTTGGCGGGGACAGGGAATTCACCCCTCCACTTT

d_call: -
v_call: TRBV6-5
j_call: TRBJ1-1
clone_size: -
cdr3_aa: CASSYSRHSTEAFF
cdr3_nt: TGTGCCAGCAGTTACTCAAGACACTCCACTGAAGCTTTCTTT

d_call: -
v_call: TRBV5-1
j_call: TRBJ2-3
clone_size: -
cdr3_aa: CASSLDGSTTDTQYF
cdr3_nt: TGCGCCAGCAGCTTAGATGGTAGCACGACAGATACGCAGTATTTT

d_call: -
v_call: TRBV5-1
j_call: TRBJ1-3
clone_size: -
cdr3_aa: CASTPGGSSGNTIYF
cdr3_nt: TGCGCCAGCACCCCCGGCGGTAGCTCTGGAAACACCATATATTTT

d_call: -
v_call: TRBV15
j_call: TRBJ2-6
clone_size: -
cdr3_aa: CATSRDRSSGANVLTF
cdr3_nt: TGTGCCACCAGCAGAGATAGGAGCTCTGGGGCCAACGTCCTGACTTTC

d_call: -
v_call: TRBV11-2
j_call: TRBJ1-1
clone_size: few
cdr3_aa: CASSNNEAFF
cdr3_nt: TGTGCCAGCAGCAACAATGAAGCTTTCTTT

d_call: -
v_call: TRBV6-1
j_call: TRBJ2-7
clone_size: -
cdr3_aa: CASSDQTDSSYEQYF
cdr3_nt: TGTGCCAGCAGTGACCAGACGGACAGCTCCTACGAGCAGTACTTC

d_call: TRBD1
v_call: TRBV5-1
j_call: TRBJ1-2
clone_size: few
cdr3_aa: CASSGGQLYGYTF
cdr3_nt: TGCGCCAGCAGCGGGGGACAGCTCTATGGCTACACCTTC

d_call: -
v_call: TRBV2
j_call: TRBJ1-6
clone_size: -
cdr3_aa: CASSPVRSIDNSPLHF
cdr3_nt: TGTGCCAGCAGCCCTGTACGATCTATTGATAATTCACCCCTCCACTTT

d_call: TRBD1
v_call: TRBV7-3
j_call: TRBJ2-3
clone_size: -
cdr3_aa: CASSLIGQGWDTQYF
cdr3_nt: TGTGCCAGCAGCTTAATAGGACAGGGTTGGGATACGCAGTATTTT

d_call: TRBD2
v_call: TRBV10-3
j_call: TRBJ2-1
clone_size: -
cdr3_aa: CAVAGGQIGEQFF
cdr3_nt: TGTGCTGTAGCGGGGGGGCAAATCGGTGAGCAGTTCTTC

d_call: -
v_call: TRBV7-7
j_call: TRBJ2-2
clone_size: -
cdr3_aa: CASSSQGLDTGELFF
cdr3_nt: TGTGCTAGCAGCTCACAGGGTTTGGACACCGGGGAGCTGTTTTTT

d_call: TRBD1
v_call: TRBV29-1
j_call: TRBJ2-4
clone_size: -
cdr3_aa: CSVQGAENIQYF
cdr3_nt: TGCAGCGTACAGGGGGCTGAAAACATTCAGTACTTC

d_call: TRBD1
v_call: TRBV5-6
j_call: TRBJ1-2
clone_size: -
cdr3_aa: CASSPQGARSYGYTF
cdr3_nt: TGTGCCAGCAGCCCACAGGGGGCGAGAAGCTATGGCTACACCTTC

d_call: -
v_call: TRBV4-3
j_call: TRBJ2-1
clone_size: -
cdr3_aa: CASSQGAGWEQFF
cdr3_nt: TGCGCCAGCAGCCAAGGAGCGGGCTGGGAGCAGTTCTTC

d_call: TRBD2
v_call: TRBV11-2
j_call: TRBJ2-2
clone_size: -
cdr3_aa: CASSPRLAGLTGELFF
cdr3_nt: TGTGCCAGCAGCCCCAGACTAGCGGGGCTCACCGGGGAGCTGTTTTTT

d_call: TRBD2
v_call: TRBV5-1
j_call: TRBJ2-3
clone_size: few
cdr3_aa: CASSLDGGGRDTQYF
cdr3_nt: TGCGCCAGCAGCTTGGACGGGGGGGGTCGGGATACGCAGTATTTT

d_call: TRBD2
v_call: TRBV18
j_call: TRBJ2-2
clone_size: -
cdr3_aa: CASSPLAGATATGELFF
cdr3_nt: TGTGCCAGCTCACCACTAGCGGGGGCCACAGCCACCGGGGAGCTGTTTTTT